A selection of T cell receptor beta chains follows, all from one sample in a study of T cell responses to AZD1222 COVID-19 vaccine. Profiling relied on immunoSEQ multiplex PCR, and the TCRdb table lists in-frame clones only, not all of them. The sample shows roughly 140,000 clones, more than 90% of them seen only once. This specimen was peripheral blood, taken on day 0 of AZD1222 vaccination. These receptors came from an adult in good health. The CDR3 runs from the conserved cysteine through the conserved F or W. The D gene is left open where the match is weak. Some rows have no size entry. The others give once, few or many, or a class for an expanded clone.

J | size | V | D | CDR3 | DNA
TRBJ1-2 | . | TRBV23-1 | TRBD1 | CASSQFSDRTATTF | TGCGCCAGCAGTCAATTCTCGGACAGGACCGCCACCACCTTC
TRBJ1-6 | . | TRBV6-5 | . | CAIGTSYNSPLHF | TGTGCCATCGGGACATCCTATAATTCACCCCTCCACTTT
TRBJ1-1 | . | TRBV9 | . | CASSVGPGYTEAFF | TGTGCCAGCAGCGTAGGGCCAGGATACACTGAAGCTTTCTTT
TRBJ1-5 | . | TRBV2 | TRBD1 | CASSGGLGQGELSNQPQHF | TGTGCCAGCAGTGGAGGGTTAGGACAGGGGGAATTAAGCAATCAGCCCCAGCATTTT
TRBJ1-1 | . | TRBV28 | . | CASSLIGSEAFF | TGTGCCAGCTCCCTTATCGGGTCTGAAGCTTTCTTT
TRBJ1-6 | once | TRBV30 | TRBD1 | CAWSHEPSTGDLHF | TGTGCCTGGAGTCACGAGCCTTCGACAGGGGACCTCCACTTT
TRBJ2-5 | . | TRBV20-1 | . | CSASLGWGQETQYF | TGCAGTGCTAGTCTAGGATGGGGCCAAGAGACCCAGTACTTC
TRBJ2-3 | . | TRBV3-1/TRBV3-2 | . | CASSRGSLTDTQYF | TGTGCCAGCAGCCGTGGCAGTCTCACAGATACGCAGTATTTT
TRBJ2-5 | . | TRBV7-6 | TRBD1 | CASSLGTGGTETQYF | TGTGCCAGCAGCTTGGGGACAGGGGGCACAGAGACCCAGTACTTC
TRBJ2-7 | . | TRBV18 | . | CASSPFGADTSYEQYF | TGTGCCAGCTCACCATTCGGGGCAGATACTTCCTACGAGCAGTACTTC
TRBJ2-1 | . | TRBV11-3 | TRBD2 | CASSLAGGPGNEQFF | TGTGCCAGCAGCCTAGCGGGAGGGCCTGGAAATGAGCAGTTCTTC
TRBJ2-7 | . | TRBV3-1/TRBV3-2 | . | CASSPLGPGAYEQYF | TGTGCCAGCAGCCCACTAGGTCCTGGGGCCTACGAGCAGTACTTC
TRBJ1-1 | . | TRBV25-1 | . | CASMPSLEATEAFF | TGTGCCAGCATGCCGTCGCTCGAGGCAACTGAAGCTTTCTTT
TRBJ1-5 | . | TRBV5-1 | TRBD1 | CASSSFTKTGTGALYSNQPQHF | TGCGCCAGCAGCTCATTTACCAAAACCGGGACAGGGGCCCTGTATAGCAATCAGCCCCAGCATTTT
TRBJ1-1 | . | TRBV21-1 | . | CASSRHGQGRHTEAFF | TGTGCCAGCAGCCGCCATGGACAGGGTCGCCACACTGAAGCTTTCTTT
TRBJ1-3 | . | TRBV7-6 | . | CASSPRQADSGNTIYF | TGTGCCAGCAGCCCCCGACAGGCAGACTCTGGAAACACCATATATTTT
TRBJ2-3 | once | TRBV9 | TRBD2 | CASSSRLAGGTKSSTDTQYF | TGTGCCAGCAGCTCCAGACTAGCGGGAGGAACAAAATCTAGCACAGATACGCAGTATTTT
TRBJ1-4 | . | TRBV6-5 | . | CASSYSLGTNEKLFF | TGTGCCAGCAGTTACTCACTAGGAACTAATGAAAAACTGTTTTTT
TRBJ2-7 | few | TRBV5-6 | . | CASSLAHLVSYEQYF | TGTGCCAGCAGCTTGGCACATTTAGTCTCCTACGAGCAGTACTTC
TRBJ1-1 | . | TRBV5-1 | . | CASSPGGGSIGNTEAFF | TGCGCCAGCAGCCCGGGGGGCGGGAGTATCGGGAACACTGAAGCTTTCTTT
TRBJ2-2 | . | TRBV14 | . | CASSQDQGGTGELFF | TGTGCCAGCAGCCAAGATCAGGGAGGAACCGGGGAGCTGTTTTTT
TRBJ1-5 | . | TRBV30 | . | CAWSPPEAYQPQHF | TGTGCCTGGAGTCCCCCTGAGGCATATCAGCCCCAGCATTTT
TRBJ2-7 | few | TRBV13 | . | CASSLGLFGQSEYEQYF | TGTGCCAGCAGCTTAGGCCTGTTCGGACAGTCGGAGTACGAGCAGTACTTC
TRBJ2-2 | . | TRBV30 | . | CAWSLDRDEELFF | TGTGCCTGGAGTCTTGACCGGGACGAGGAGCTGTTTTTT
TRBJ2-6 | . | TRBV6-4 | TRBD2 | CASSDSGSAGANVLTF | TGTGCCAGCAGTGATAGCGGGAGCGCTGGGGCCAACGTCCTGACTTTC
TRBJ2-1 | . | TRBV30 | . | CAWRPVGEQFF | TGTGCCTGGAGGCCTGTTGGTGAGCAGTTCTTC
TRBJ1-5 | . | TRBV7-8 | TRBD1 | CASSARRDRSFSNQPQHF | TGTGCCAGCAGCGCGAGACGGGACAGGAGTTTTAGCAATCAGCCCCAGCATTTT
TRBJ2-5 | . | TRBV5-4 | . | CASSPDLQETQYF | TGTGCCAGCAGCCCGGATCTACAAGAGACCCAGTACTTC
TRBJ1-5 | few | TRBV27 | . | CASSRQGPGQPQHF | TGTGCCAGCAGCCGTCAGGGGCCAGGGCAGCCCCAGCATTTT
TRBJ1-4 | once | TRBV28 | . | CASSQTFRVGRWEKLFF | TGTGCCAGCAGTCAAACCTTCCGGGTGGGCAGGTGGGAAAAACTGTTTTTT